The 18 T cell receptor beta chains presented below share a single source sample, sequenced in a study of blood T cell repertoires in COVID-19 (dated by TCRdb to about 2020). Libraries were made using the immunoSEQ multiplex PCR assay. TCRdb limited this immuneACCESS table to in-frame rearrangements with V and J called. A share of clones is missing; checked studies link under half to unresolved V genes, and the rest is unexplained. The table for this sample lists about 75,000 clones; approximately 82% of them were counted only once. Of the sample, about 22% falls within the top ten clones. The sequenced material came from peripheral blood. The receptors derive from a woman aged 45-59 years with acute or convalescent COVID-19.

The chain is built from TRBV7-2 and TRBJ2-7; 7 bases fit TRBD2. The germline V gene encodes CDR1 SGHTA and CDR2 FQGNSA. This CDR3 has 14 residues. The ends lost 7 bases at V and 2 bases at J; junction bases unmatched: 8. CDR3 in amino acids: CASILLARTYEQYF. The CDR3 DNA sequence: TGTGCCAGCATCCTACTAGCGCGGACCTACGAGCAGTACTTC.

J is TRBJ1-1 and V is TRBV7-2, with TRBD1 matching over 10 bases. The CDR3 spans 14 residues. The trim removed 5 bases at V and 5 bases at J, leaving 5 bases unmatched. Per germline, CDR1 SGHTA and CDR2 FQGNSA. The CDR3 loop reads CASSIGQGGTEAFF. The CDR3 DNA is TGTGCCAGCAGCATTGGACAGGGGGGGACTGAAGCTTTCTTT.

The chain has TRBV11-2 and TRBJ2-1; the D is unclear. Germline V gene sequence: CDR1 SGHAT, CDR2 FQNNGV. Trimming shortened V by 3 bases and J by 0 bases, and 9 bases separated the two germline ends. CDR3 length equals 15 residues. CDR3 protein: CASSFEAVSYNEQFF. DNA of the CDR3: TGTGCCAGCAGCTTTGAGGCGGTCTCCTACAATGAGCAGTTCTTC.

The chain carries TRBV10-3 and TRBJ2-1; 7 bases are a match to TRBD1. The germline V gene has CDR1 ENHRY and CDR2 SYGVKD. The CDR3 contains 16 residues. V lost 3 bases and J lost 6; bases outside the gene matches: 11. The CDR3 here is CAISEGTAPRVNEQFF. As DNA, the CDR3 is TGTGCCATCAGTGAAGGGACAGCCCCAAGGGTCAATGAGCAGTTCTTC.

The gene calls are TRBV5-4 and TRBJ2-3; TRBD2 aligns across 11 bases. CDR1 and CDR2 (germline): SGHNT, YYREEE (reference sequence). Trimming removed 4 bases from V and 5 bases from J; junction bases left unmatched: 9. This CDR3 region has 16 residues. CDR3: CASSLTSGRSRDTQYF. DNA for the CDR3: TGTGCCAGCAGCCTAACTAGCGGGAGAAGTCGAGATACGCAGTATTTT.

J is TRBJ2-7 and V is TRBV11-1; 8 bases fit TRBD2. This CDR3 has 14 residues. CDR1 is SGHAT and CDR2 is FQDESV in the germline V gene (reference sequence). V dropped 5 bases and J dropped 5; count of bases not matched to a gene: 8. This chain's CDR3 is CASSQTRTSHEQYF. CDR3 in DNA: TGTGCCAGCAGCCAAACAAGGACTAGCCACGAGCAGTACTTC.

This chain links TRBV28 with TRBJ1-3; unclear D gene. The CDR3 consists of 16 residues. V lost 4 bases, J lost 0 bases, and 13 bases lay in between. Germline-derived CDR1 and CDR2 are MDHEN and SYDVKM. The CDR3 DNA reads as TGTGCCAGCAGTTCCCAACACGTCCTCTCTGGAAACACCATATATTTT. It codes for CASSSQHVLSGNTIYF.

The V call is TRBV12-3 or TRBV12-4, the J call TRBJ1-3; D is undetermined. V was trimmed by 8 bases and J by 0 bases, leaving 8 bases between them. The CDR3 extends over 13 amino acids. The CDR3 sequence: CASAGHSGNTIYF. CDR3 sequence (DNA): TGTGCCAGCGCAGGCCACTCTGGAAACACCATATATTTT.

This chain links TRBV9 with TRBJ2-1; 9 nucleotides agree with TRBD2. Germline assignment: CDR1 SGDLS and CDR2 YYNGEE. This CDR3 region has 17 residues. Unmatched junction bases numbered 13, after V lost 5 bases and J lost 4 bases. CDR3 nucleotides: TGTGCCAGCAGTAAATTTGGGGCTAGCGGGAAATACAATGAGCAGTTCTTC. Translating gives CASSKFGASGKYNEQFF.

V usage is TRBV5-1 and J usage is TRBJ2-3, with 8 nucleotides matching TRBD2. Germline CDR1 SGHRS, CDR2 YFSETQ. V lost 3 bases and J lost 5; bases outside the gene matches: 11. The CDR3 has 16 amino acids. CDR3 residues: CASSSSTGGPGDTQYF. The CDR3 nucleotides are TGCGCCAGCAGCTCGTCTACGGGAGGGCCGGGAGATACGCAGTATTTT.

J is TRBJ1-2 and V is TRBV7-9; 7 bases align to TRBD1. The V gene's germline CDR1 is SEHNR and CDR2 FQNEAQ (reference sequence). This CDR3 contains 14 residues. V gave up 6 bases and J gave up 0 bases; unmatched junction bases: 4. CDR3 DNA sequence: TGTGCCAGCAGGCCGGGACAGACTAACTATGGCTACACCTTC. This encodes CASRPGQTNYGYTF.

The chain couples TRBV7-8 to TRBJ2-3; 11 nucleotides agree with TRBD2. This CDR3 spans 16 amino acids. J gave up 5 bases and V 1 base, and 5 bases lay outside the gene matches. Germline V gene data show CDR1 as SGHVS and CDR2 as FQNEAQ. The CDR3 DNA reads TGTGCCAGCAGCTTAGGCCTAGCGGGAGGACTAGATACGCAGTATTTT. This gives the protein CASSLGLAGGLDTQYF.

The genes are TRBV6-4 and TRBJ1-1; possibly TRBD1 for D (6 bases). V was trimmed by 4 bases and J by 7 bases, leaving 13 bases between them. The germline gives CDR1 MRHNA, CDR2 SNTAGT. The CDR3 covers 13 residues. DNA of the CDR3: TGTGCCAGCAGTGCCCTCCTAGGGGGTGAAGCTTTCTTT. The encoded protein is CASSALLGGEAFF.

The chain is built from TRBV27 and TRBJ2-2; perhaps TRBD2 as D (7 bases). The CDR3 has 17 residues. V dropped 2 bases and J dropped 6 bases, with 19 bases sitting between them. The germline CDR1 and CDR2 sequences are MNHEY and SMNVEV (reference sequence). The CDR3 loop reads CASSLLPAGARSGELFF. DNA of the CDR3: TGTGCCAGCAGTTTACTCCCGGCGGGGGCGAGATCCGGGGAGCTGTTTTTT.

V and J are TRBV5-1 and TRBJ2-7, with D possibly being TRBD1 (6 bases). Germline V gives CDR1 SGHRS, CDR2 YFSETQ. This CDR3 is 14 amino acids long. V was cut by 2 bases and J by 3 bases, with 12 bases left in between. The CDR3 nucleotides read TGCGCCAGCAGCTTCAGGGGTCTAATCTACGAGCAGTACTTC. Translation gives CASSFRGLIYEQYF.

This rearrangement joins TRBV7-3 to TRBJ1-2; no clear D gene. Germline CDR1 is SGHTA and CDR2 is FQGTGA. This CDR3 has 13 residues. V was shortened by 3 bases and J by 8 bases, with 13 bases between the two germline ends. The CDR3 sequence is CASSLEGGWGYTF. As DNA, the CDR3 is TGTGCCAGCAGCTTGGAGGGAGGATGGGGCTACACCTTC. Filled out from reference TRBV7-3 and TRBJ1-2, the complete variable domain reads GAGVSQTPSNKVTEKGKYVELRCDPISGHTALYWYRQSLGQGPEFLIYFQGTGAADDSGLPNDRFFAVRPEGSVSTLKIQRTERGDSAVYLCASSLEGGWGYTFGSGTRLTVV.

The chain has TRBV11-2 and TRBJ2-2, with D hard to call. V lost 1 base and J 2 bases, leaving 20 bases between the germline ends. Germline V gene sequence: CDR1 SGHAT, CDR2 FQNNGV. There are 19 residues in the CDR3. In DNA, the CDR3 is TGTGCCAGCAGCTTAGTACTTGGGCCAACCCAAGACAACACCGGGGAGCTGTTTTTT. Residues: CASSLVLGPTQDNTGELFF.

The chain employs TRBV6-4 and TRBJ2-2; possible D gene TRBD1, 6 bases. The CDR3 runs 16 residues. Germline CDR1 and CDR2: MRHNA and SNTAGT. Trimming took 6 bases from V and 5 from J, leaving 19 bases between them. CDR3 DNA: TGTGCCAGCAGGAGGGGGACGGGCCGGATGACCGGGGAGCTGTTTTTT. Protein product: CASRRGTGRMTGELFF.